Sequencing of this T cell receptor (beta chain) was carried out in a study of blood T cells in healthy people across ages. Study-level points and caveats: Naive T cell percentage strongly correlated with TCR beta diversity. No one knew whether donors had CMV, which possibly confounded expanded clonotype changes.

Germline V CDR1 and CDR2: LGHNA, YSLEER. The CDR3 has 14 amino acids. The V end was cut by 1 base, the J end by 6 bases, with 9 bases between. Concerning this clonotype: Antigen: not known.

A second roughly 6 to 12 cycle PCR used barcoded and J-beta primers. TCRdb re-called the 5' RACE reads with MiXCR, one entry per CDR3 protein. The sample comprises 890,000 or so distinct CDR3 sequences, about 59% of which are singletons, and roughly 26% rests with the top ten. V is TRBV4-3 and J is TRBJ2-2; D is possibly TRBD2 (6 bases). This clonotype was sampled from a man aged 25-45 years in good health. The sample taken for sequencing was blood. CDR3: CASSQALASGELFF. CDR3 sequence (DNA): TGCGCCAGCAGCCAAGCCCTAGCGTCCGGGGAGCTGTTTTTT.